This T cell receptor (beta chain) originates from a study of blood T cells in healthy people across ages. Study as a whole: Template switching retrieved approximately one barcoded beta molecule for each two T cells.

Findings and limits, study-wide: Among long-lived donors, naive CD4+ cells were more numerous and diversity higher than in aged donors.

Germline loops: CDR1 LGHNA, CDR2 YNFKEQ. This CDR3 has 15 residues. V was cut by 1 base and J by 10 bases, with 16 bases left in between. Each donor's blood draw was around 9.1 milliliters of peripheral blood. Next came a second PCR, run for roughly 7 to 12 cycles, which used a sample-barcoded 5' primer along with a J-beta primer mix. TCRdb independently ran MiXCR on the 5' RACE reads; one entry per CDR3 protein. The table records 1.5 million to 2 million distinct CDR3 sequences, 40% to 55% of them present only once. About this clonotype itself: As yet, its antigen is unknown.

The receptor was isolated from a woman in her thirties or forties in good health. The sequencing sample was made of blood. This chain joins TRBV4-2 and TRBJ1-4; no clear D. The CDR3 sequence is CASSQAGSQSGKLFF. In nucleotides, the CDR3 is TGTGCCAGCAGCCAAGCGGGTTCTCAGTCGGGAAAACTGTTTTTT.